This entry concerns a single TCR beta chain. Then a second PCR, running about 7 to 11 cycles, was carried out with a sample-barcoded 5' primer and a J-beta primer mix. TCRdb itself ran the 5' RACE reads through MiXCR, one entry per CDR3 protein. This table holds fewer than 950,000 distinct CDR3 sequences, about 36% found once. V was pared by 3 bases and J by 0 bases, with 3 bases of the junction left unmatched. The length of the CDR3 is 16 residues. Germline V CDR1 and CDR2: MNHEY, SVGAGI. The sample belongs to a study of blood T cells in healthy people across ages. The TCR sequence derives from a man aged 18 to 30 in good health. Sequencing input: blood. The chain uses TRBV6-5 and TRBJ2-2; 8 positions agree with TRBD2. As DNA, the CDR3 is TGTGCCAGCAGTTATAGCGGGGCCTCGAACACCGGGGAGCTGTTTTTT. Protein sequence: CASSYSGASNTGELFF.